This is a list of T cell receptor beta chains from one sample in a study of cytomegalovirus exposure and HLA in healthy donors. Sequenced by immunoSEQ multiplex PCR; TCRdb stores in-frame clones only, minus some. The sample has some 96,000 clones, around 74% seen once; the top ten hold less than 9%. The sequenced sample consisted of PBMCs. The receptors were gathered from a man aged 35-49 years in good health and CMV-seropositive. The CDR3 runs from the conserved cysteine through the conserved F or W. The order of the fields is J gene, V gene, D gene, clone size, CDR3 DNA, CDR3 protein. D genes are given only for firm matches. Expanded clones get a size class; other rows say once, few or many, or leave the size out.

j_gene: TRBJ2-3
v_gene: TRBV6-4
d_gene: TRBD2
abundance: once
CDR3nt: TGTGCCAGCAGTGACTCTACTAGCGGGGGGGGCACAGATACGCAGTATTTT
CDR3aa: CASSDSTSGGGTDTQYF

j_gene: TRBJ2-5
v_gene: TRBV7-2
d_gene: TRBD2
abundance: NA
CDR3nt: TGTGCCAGCAGCTTAGGTCCTTATAGCGGGGGGGGACGGGAGACCCAGTACTTC
CDR3aa: CASSLGPYSGGGRETQYF

j_gene: TRBJ1-1
v_gene: TRBV11-2
d_gene: NA
abundance: NA
CDR3nt: TGTGCCAGCACCCTTAACACTGAAGCTTTCTTT
CDR3aa: CASTLNTEAFF

j_gene: TRBJ1-6
v_gene: TRBV27
d_gene: NA
abundance: NA
CDR3nt: TGTGCCAGCAGTCCATCCGGGGTTTTCTGGTCACCCCTCCACTTT
CDR3aa: CASSPSGVFWSPLHF

j_gene: TRBJ1-2
v_gene: TRBV18
d_gene: TRBD1
abundance: NA
CDR3nt: TGTGCCAGCTCACGGGACAGGGGAAGATTTAACTATGGCTACACCTTC
CDR3aa: CASSRDRGRFNYGYTF

j_gene: TRBJ1-2
v_gene: TRBV19
d_gene: TRBD1
abundance: NA
CDR3nt: TGTGCCAGTACTCCGGGACAGGCAAACTATGGCTACACCTTC
CDR3aa: CASTPGQANYGYTF

j_gene: TRBJ2-5
v_gene: TRBV7-2
d_gene: NA
abundance: NA
CDR3nt: TGTGCCAGCAGCCTCCCGACAGGCGAGACCCAGTACTTC
CDR3aa: CASSLPTGETQYF

j_gene: TRBJ1-1
v_gene: TRBV2
d_gene: TRBD1
abundance: NA
CDR3nt: TGTGCCAGCGGGACAGGCTTTACTGAAGCTTTCTTT
CDR3aa: CASGTGFTEAFF

j_gene: TRBJ1-5
v_gene: TRBV10-3
d_gene: NA
abundance: NA
CDR3nt: TGTGCCATCAGTTCGAGTATCGGGGGAAATCAGCCCCAGCATTTT
CDR3aa: CAISSSIGGNQPQHF

j_gene: TRBJ2-5
v_gene: TRBV19
d_gene: NA
abundance: NA
CDR3nt: TGTGCCAGTAGTATAGATAATCGCAGCCAGGCCCGGCAAGAGACCCAGTACTTC
CDR3aa: CASSIDNRSQARQETQYF

j_gene: TRBJ1-5
v_gene: TRBV6-5
d_gene: NA
abundance: NA
CDR3nt: TGTGCCAGCAGTTACTCGGAGGGATATCAGCCCCAGCATTTT
CDR3aa: CASSYSEGYQPQHF

j_gene: TRBJ1-4
v_gene: TRBV19
d_gene: NA
abundance: NA
CDR3nt: TGTGCCAGTAGCAGGAACCGTAATGAAAAACTGTTTTTT
CDR3aa: CASSRNRNEKLFF

j_gene: TRBJ2-5
v_gene: TRBV28
d_gene: TRBD2
abundance: NA
CDR3nt: TGTGCCAGCAGTCAGGGACTAGCGGGATTGGAAGAGACCCAGTACTTC
CDR3aa: CASSQGLAGLEETQYF

j_gene: TRBJ2-3
v_gene: TRBV2
d_gene: NA
abundance: NA
CDR3nt: TGTGCCAGCAGTGATGTAGTGGATACGCAGTATTTT
CDR3aa: CASSDVVDTQYF

j_gene: TRBJ2-3
v_gene: TRBV7-8
d_gene: TRBD2
abundance: NA
CDR3nt: TGTGCCAGCAGCTTGTTACTGACTAGCGGGGCTAGCACAGATACGCAGTATTTT
CDR3aa: CASSLLLTSGASTDTQYF

j_gene: TRBJ1-5
v_gene: TRBV10-1
d_gene: NA
abundance: NA
CDR3nt: TGCGCCAGCAGCCTTGGACAGTCGGGCAATCAGCCCCAGCATTTT
CDR3aa: CASSLGQSGNQPQHF

j_gene: TRBJ2-3
v_gene: TRBV14
d_gene: NA
abundance: NA
CDR3nt: TGTGCCAGCAGCCCGCTGGAGGGCCGTCCAGATACGCAGTATTTT
CDR3aa: CASSPLEGRPDTQYF

j_gene: TRBJ2-2
v_gene: TRBV10-1
d_gene: NA
abundance: NA
CDR3nt: TGCGCCAGCAGGAGTGGTACCGGGGAGCTGTTTTTT
CDR3aa: CASRSGTGELFF

j_gene: TRBJ2-7
v_gene: TRBV28
d_gene: TRBD2
abundance: few
CDR3nt: TGTGCCAGCAGTGGGCCTAGCGGGGCGGGGCCCTACGAGCAGTACTTC
CDR3aa: CASSGPSGAGPYEQYF

j_gene: TRBJ2-2
v_gene: TRBV19
d_gene: NA
abundance: NA
CDR3nt: TGTGCCAGTAGTACTGTGCCAGCGAACACCGGGGAGCTGTTTTTT
CDR3aa: CASSTVPANTGELFF

j_gene: TRBJ2-5
v_gene: TRBV5-1
d_gene: NA
abundance: NA
CDR3nt: TGCGCCAGCAGCCCCCGAGGGGGTGAAGAGACCCAGTACTTC
CDR3aa: CASSPRGGEETQYF

j_gene: TRBJ2-7
v_gene: TRBV5-8
d_gene: TRBD1
abundance: once
CDR3nt: TGTGCCAGCAGCTTGGCGGGACAGGGTAGCGAGCAGTACTTC
CDR3aa: CASSLAGQGSEQYF

j_gene: TRBJ1-2
v_gene: TRBV9
d_gene: NA
abundance: NA
CDR3nt: TGTGCCAGCAGCGTAGACCCCGTAAGATCGCGGGGCTACACCTTC
CDR3aa: CASSVDPVRSRGYTF

j_gene: TRBJ1-6
v_gene: TRBV19
d_gene: NA
abundance: few
CDR3nt: TGTGCCAGTAGTATAGAACGGAGGAGGGCTTCACCCCTCCACTTT
CDR3aa: CASSIERRRASPLHF

j_gene: TRBJ2-5
v_gene: TRBV18
d_gene: TRBD1
abundance: NA
CDR3nt: TGTGCCAGCTCACCGATTCGGACAGGGCGAGAGACCCAGTACTTC
CDR3aa: CASSPIRTGRETQYF

j_gene: TRBJ1-3
v_gene: TRBV14
d_gene: NA
abundance: few
CDR3nt: TGTGCCAGCAGCCAAGGGCACTCTGGAAACACCATATATTTT
CDR3aa: CASSQGHSGNTIYF

j_gene: TRBJ2-5
v_gene: TRBV11-2
d_gene: TRBD1
abundance: NA
CDR3nt: TGTGCCAGCAGCTTAGATCAGGGGACAGGGAGAGAGACCCAGTACTTC
CDR3aa: CASSLDQGTGRETQYF

j_gene: TRBJ1-1
v_gene: TRBV6-1
d_gene: NA
abundance: NA
CDR3nt: TGTGCCAGCACGACAGGGAACACTGAAGCTTTCTTT
CDR3aa: CASTTGNTEAFF

j_gene: TRBJ2-5
v_gene: TRBV9
d_gene: TRBD2
abundance: NA
CDR3nt: TGTGCCAGCAGCGTAGGGACTAGCGGGACCCAAGAGACCCAGTACTTC
CDR3aa: CASSVGTSGTQETQYF

j_gene: TRBJ1-2
v_gene: TRBV2
d_gene: NA
abundance: NA
CDR3nt: TGTGCCAGCATCGGGGGATTGAACTATGGCTACACCTTC
CDR3aa: CASIGGLNYGYTF

j_gene: TRBJ1-2
v_gene: TRBV19
d_gene: TRBD1
abundance: NA
CDR3nt: TGTGCCAGTAGTCCCGGGACAGGGAATGGCTACACCTTC
CDR3aa: CASSPGTGNGYTF

j_gene: TRBJ2-3
v_gene: TRBV5-4
d_gene: TRBD2
abundance: once
CDR3nt: TGTGCCAGCAGCTCGAAAACTAGCGGGGGCACAGATACGCAGTATTTT
CDR3aa: CASSSKTSGGTDTQYF

j_gene: TRBJ2-7
v_gene: TRBV7-2
d_gene: NA
abundance: NA
CDR3nt: TGTGCCAGCAGCTTAGCTGCGGGAAGTAGCTACGAGCAGTACTTC
CDR3aa: CASSLAAGSSYEQYF

j_gene: TRBJ1-2
v_gene: TRBV6-1
d_gene: NA
abundance: NA
CDR3nt: TGTGCCAGCAGTGAAAATAGTTGGAAGGCTTCCGGGGATTCTGGCTACACCTTC
CDR3aa: CASSENSWKASGDSGYTF

j_gene: TRBJ2-7
v_gene: TRBV29-1
d_gene: TRBD1
abundance: NA
CDR3nt: TGCAGCGTCTCCGGGACAGGGATCCACGAGCAGTACTTC
CDR3aa: CSVSGTGIHEQYF

j_gene: TRBJ1-3
v_gene: TRBV4-1
d_gene: NA
abundance: NA
CDR3nt: TGCGCCAGCAGCCAAGATACCCCAGTTGGAAACACCATATATTTT
CDR3aa: CASSQDTPVGNTIYF

j_gene: TRBJ2-7
v_gene: TRBV7-9
d_gene: TRBD2
abundance: NA
CDR3nt: TGTGCCAGCAGCTCACTAGCGGGGGGCTACGAGCAGTACTTC
CDR3aa: CASSSLAGGYEQYF

j_gene: TRBJ2-1
v_gene: TRBV10-3
d_gene: TRBD2
abundance: NA
CDR3nt: TGTGCCCTCAGTAGCGGGAGCTCCTACAATGAGCAGTTCTTC
CDR3aa: CALSSGSSYNEQFF

j_gene: TRBJ2-7
v_gene: TRBV7-2
d_gene: NA
abundance: NA
CDR3nt: TGTGCCAGCAGCTTAGCGGGGCCGCGGGAAGAGTACTTC
CDR3aa: CASSLAGPREEYF

j_gene: TRBJ2-7
v_gene: TRBV10-2
d_gene: NA
abundance: NA
CDR3nt: TGCGCCAGCAGTGCTAGCGCCTACGAGCAGTACTTC
CDR3aa: CASSASAYEQYF

j_gene: TRBJ1-2
v_gene: TRBV28
d_gene: NA
abundance: NA
CDR3nt: TGTGCCAGCAGTTCTCAGGGGCCACTGGGCTACACCTTC
CDR3aa: CASSSQGPLGYTF

j_gene: TRBJ1-3
v_gene: TRBV19
d_gene: TRBD1
abundance: NA
CDR3nt: TGTGCCAGTAGGACAGGGTTGTACGGAAACACCATATATTTT
CDR3aa: CASRTGLYGNTIYF

j_gene: TRBJ1-1
v_gene: TRBV2
d_gene: TRBD1
abundance: NA
CDR3nt: TGTGCCAGCAGTGGGACGCGAGAGGGGGCGGGGAACACTGAAGCTTTCTTT
CDR3aa: CASSGTREGAGNTEAFF

j_gene: TRBJ2-7
v_gene: TRBV19
d_gene: NA
abundance: NA
CDR3nt: TGTGCCAGTAATTCAGGGGACCACCTACTCGAGCAGTACTTC
CDR3aa: CASNSGDHLLEQYF

j_gene: TRBJ2-2
v_gene: TRBV28
d_gene: NA
abundance: NA
CDR3nt: TGTGCCAGCAGCCCCGGGACTTCCACCGGGGAGCTGTTTTTT
CDR3aa: CASSPGTSTGELFF

j_gene: TRBJ2-3
v_gene: TRBV4-3
d_gene: TRBD2
abundance: NA
CDR3nt: TGCGCCAGCAGCCAATCCTCCTCTAGCGGATACACAGATACGCAGTATTTT
CDR3aa: CASSQSSSSGYTDTQYF

j_gene: TRBJ2-5
v_gene: TRBV10-1
d_gene: NA
abundance: NA
CDR3nt: TGCGCCAGCAGTGAACGACAGGACCAAGAGACCCAGTACTTC
CDR3aa: CASSERQDQETQYF

j_gene: TRBJ2-3
v_gene: TRBV7-6
d_gene: TRBD1
abundance: few
CDR3nt: TGTGCCAGCAGCCTCCGGGACAGGGTCCAGTATTTT
CDR3aa: CASSLRDRVQYF

j_gene: TRBJ2-2
v_gene: TRBV10-1
d_gene: TRBD1
abundance: few
CDR3nt: TGCGCCAGCAGTAAACAGGGGCGCGGGGAGCTGTTTTTT
CDR3aa: CASSKQGRGELFF

j_gene: TRBJ1-5
v_gene: TRBV6-6
d_gene: NA
abundance: NA
CDR3nt: TGTGCCAGCGATCAGAGGGCCGGTCAGCCCCAGCATTTT
CDR3aa: CASDQRAGQPQHF

j_gene: TRBJ1-5
v_gene: TRBV18
d_gene: TRBD1
abundance: NA
CDR3nt: TGTGCCAGCTCAAACGCCTGGGACAGAAAACAGCCCCAGCATTTT
CDR3aa: CASSNAWDRKQPQHF

j_gene: TRBJ2-3
v_gene: TRBV7-8
d_gene: TRBD2
abundance: once
CDR3nt: TGTGCCAGCAGCTACTCAAGCGGGGGAAGCACAGATACGCAGTATTTT
CDR3aa: CASSYSSGGSTDTQYF

j_gene: TRBJ2-1
v_gene: TRBV19
d_gene: NA
abundance: NA
CDR3nt: TGTGCCAGTACACAGTTTAATGAGCAGTTCTTC
CDR3aa: CASTQFNEQFF

j_gene: TRBJ2-2
v_gene: TRBV21-1
d_gene: NA
abundance: NA
CDR3nt: TGTGCCAGCAGCGAACTAGAACACGGGGAGCTGTTTTTT
CDR3aa: CASSELEHGELFF

j_gene: TRBJ1-5
v_gene: TRBV7-3
d_gene: NA
abundance: few
CDR3nt: TGTGCCAGCAGCCCCGGACCCCGGGAACGCAATCAGCCCCAGCATTTT
CDR3aa: CASSPGPRERNQPQHF